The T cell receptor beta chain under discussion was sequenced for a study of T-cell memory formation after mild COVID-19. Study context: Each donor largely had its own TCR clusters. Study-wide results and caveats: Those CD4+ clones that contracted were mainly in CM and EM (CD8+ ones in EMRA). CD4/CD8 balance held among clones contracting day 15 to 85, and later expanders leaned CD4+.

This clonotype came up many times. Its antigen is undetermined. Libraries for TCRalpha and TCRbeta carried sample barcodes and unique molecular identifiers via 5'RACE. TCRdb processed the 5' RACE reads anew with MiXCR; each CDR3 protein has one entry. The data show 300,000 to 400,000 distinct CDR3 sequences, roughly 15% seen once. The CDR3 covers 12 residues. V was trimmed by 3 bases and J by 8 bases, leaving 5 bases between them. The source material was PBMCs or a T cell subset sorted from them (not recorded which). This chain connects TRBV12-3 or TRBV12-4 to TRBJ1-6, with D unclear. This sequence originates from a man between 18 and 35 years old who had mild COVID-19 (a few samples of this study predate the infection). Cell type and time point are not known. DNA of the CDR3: TGTGCCAGCAGTTTTATCCATTCACCCCTCCACTTT. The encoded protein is CASSFIHSPLHF.